These 19 T cell receptor beta chains originate from one sample sequenced in a study of shared clonotypes between healthy human individuals. Naive CD8 cells lacked CD45RO and underwent positive selection for CCR7, leaving out terminally differentiated effector memory CD45RA+ cells. The protocol was immunoSEQ multiplex PCR, while the TCRdb copy is restricted to in-frame clones and leaves out a portion. The sample includes about 2,100,000 clones, roughly 91% of them seen just once. Sequencing input: naive CD8+ T cells from PBMCs. The receptor set was obtained from a young man in good health. Some clones in this sample may be carry-over from other donors' samples.

The chain links TRBV15 to TRBJ1-4, with unresolved D. The germline V and J ends were trimmed by 0 bases and 3 bases, with 20 bases remaining between them. This CDR3 comprises 19 residues. Germline V gives CDR1 LNHNV, CDR2 YYDKDF (reference sequence). The CDR3, as DNA: TGTGCCACCAGCAGAGATAGCCTCCTGTCGGGGAGACCTAATGAAAAACTGTTTTTT. Residues: CATSRDSLLSGRPNEKLFF.

Regarding this clone: The same CDR3 also results from other DNA sequences found in this sample. The chain uses TRBV4-3 and TRBJ2-5; 8 bases are a match to TRBD2. The germline V gene has CDR1 LGHNA and CDR2 YSLEER. Trimming at V came to 0 bases and at J to 2 bases, leaving 2 bases not matched to a gene. This CDR3 is 15 amino acids long. The CDR3 reads CASSQDREGQETQYF. Here the CDR3 DNA reads TGCGCCAGCAGCCAAGATCGGGAGGGACAAGAGACCCAGTACTTC.

The chain combines TRBV5-1 with TRBJ2-1; D call uncertain. The CDR3 has 13 residues. V dropped 0 bases and J dropped 8 bases, with 9 bases sitting between them. Germline lookup yields CDR1 SGHRS and CDR2 YFSETQ. CDR3 amino acids: CASSLGSRYEQFF. DNA of the CDR3: TGCGCCAGCAGCTTGGGATCCAGGTATGAGCAGTTCTTC.

V usage is TRBV19 and J usage is TRBJ2-3; D assignment may be TRBD1 or TRBD2 (5 bases each). Germline loops: CDR1 LNHDA, CDR2 SQIVND (reference sequence). This CDR3 has 15 amino acids. Deletions cut 3 bases from V and 5 bases from J, with 15 bases between. CDR3 nucleotide sequence: TGTGCCAGTAGTATTTCCGGGACGGTGGGAGATACGCAGTATTTT. Translated: CASSISGTVGDTQYF.

The chain's CDR3 is CSVGEESGEQYF. CDR3 DNA: TGCAGCGTTGGTGAGGAATCCGGCGAGCAGTACTTC. The genes are TRBV29-1 and TRBJ2-7; D call uncertain. The length of the CDR3 is 12 residues. The germline V and J ends were trimmed by 4 bases and 6 bases, with 13 bases remaining between them. Germline V CDR1 and CDR2: SQVTM, ANQGSEA.

This rearrangement joins TRBV7-2 to TRBJ1-3, with unresolved D. Trimming stripped 1 base from V and 4 bases from J, with 11 bases between. Germline CDR1 is SGHTA and CDR2 is FQGNSA. The CDR3 sequence is 15 residues long. In DNA form, the CDR3 reads TGTGCCAGCAGCTTAGGGTTAGGGTGGGGAAACACCATATATTTT. Its translation is CASSLGLGWGNTIYF.

This sequence joins TRBV6-1 and TRBJ1-3; the D gene is possibly TRBD1 (6 bases). The V gene lost 3 bases and the J gene lost 6 bases, with 18 bases spanning the gap. CDR1 is MNHNS and CDR2 is SASEGT in the germline V gene. This CDR3 has 16 residues. CDR3 bases: TGTGCCAGCAGTGATATGAGACAGGCAGAAAAAAACACCATATATTTT. This gives the protein CASSDMRQAEKNTIYF.

The V gene is TRBV18, the J gene TRBJ1-3, with 7 bases aligning to TRBD1. J was trimmed by 4 bases and V by 0 bases; bases with no gene match: 12. From germline, CDR1 is KGHSH and CDR2 LQKENI. This CDR3 spans 18 amino acids. Here the CDR3 DNA reads TGTGCCAGCTCACCACCAAAGCCGACAGGGTATGGCGGAAACACCATATATTTT. This gives the protein CASSPPKPTGYGGNTIYF. Using reference TRBV18 and TRBJ1-3 for the parts outside the CDR3, the full variable domain is NAGVMQNPRHLVRRRGQEARLRCSPMKGHSHVYWYRQLPEEGLKFMVYLQKENIIDESGMPKERFSAEFPKEGPSILRIQQVVRGDSAAYFCASSPPKPTGYGGNTIYFGEGSWLTVV.

The chain is built from TRBV9 and TRBJ1-1; no clear D. CDR3 length equals 15 residues. Germline V lookup: CDR1 SGDLS, CDR2 YYNGEE. Trimming cost V 0 bases and J 5 bases, with 14 bases left between them. The CDR3 spells CASSVGGEGWTEAFF. Here the CDR3 DNA reads TGTGCCAGCAGCGTAGGGGGAGAGGGATGGACTGAAGCTTTCTTT.

V and J are TRBV5-6 and TRBJ2-7; possible D gene TRBD1, 6 bases. V lost 0 bases to trimming and J lost 5 bases, with 15 bases between them. Germline V gene data show CDR1 as SGHDT and CDR2 as YYEEEE. This CDR3 has 15 amino acids. Here the CDR3 DNA reads TGTGCCAGCAGCTTGGAAGTGACAGGAGGCGACGAGCAGTACTTC. Translated: CASSLEVTGGDEQYF.

The chain is built from TRBV11-2 and TRBJ2-1; D unresolved. The V gene lost 2 bases and the J gene lost 8 bases, with 13 bases spanning the gap. Germline V gene lookup returns CDR1 SGHAT and CDR2 FQNNGV. This CDR3 is built from 14 residues. As DNA, the CDR3 is TGTGCCAGCAGCTTACAGGCTAGTAAAGATGAGCAGTTCTTC. It codes for CASSLQASKDEQFF.

The chain uses TRBV9 and TRBJ2-1; 12 bases are shared with TRBD2. The ends lost 7 bases at V and 4 bases at J; junction bases unmatched: 6. The germline CDR1 and CDR2 sequences are SGDLS and YYNGEE. This CDR3 is built from 15 residues. This CDR3 reads CASRSGTSGYNEQFF. DNA of the CDR3: TGTGCCAGCCGGTCCGGGACTAGCGGGTACAATGAGCAGTTCTTC.

In this sample, this clone turned up a few times. The chain carries TRBV29-1 and TRBJ1-1; D remains unclear. Germline-derived CDR1 and CDR2 are SQVTM and ANQGSEA. Trimming shortened V by 6 bases and J by 7 bases, and 12 bases separated the two germline ends. The CDR3 length is 11 residues. CDR3 in amino acids: CSVHTEGEAFF. Here the CDR3 DNA reads TGCAGCGTCCACACCGAGGGTGAAGCTTTCTTT.

In the case of this clone: At the DNA level, this CDR3 is encoded by other sequences in the same sample as well. V gene TRBV27 combines with J gene TRBJ2-7, with 8 bases identical to TRBD1. V lost 4 bases, J lost 4 bases, and 3 bases stayed unmatched. This CDR3 is built from 13 residues. Germline-derived CDR1 and CDR2 are MNHEY and SMNVEV (reference sequence). In nucleotides, the CDR3 is TGTGCCAGCAGTTGGACAGGGCCATACGAGCAGTACTTC. Translated: CASSWTGPYEQYF.

Turning to this clone: Other DNA sequences in the sample encode the same CDR3. This sequence joins TRBV27 and TRBJ1-2; 9 bases line up with TRBD1. V lost 6 bases, J lost 6 bases, and 5 bases stayed unmatched. The CDR3 is made up of 13 amino acids. Germline CDR1 MNHEY, CDR2 SMNVEV (reference sequence). The CDR3 nucleotides are TGTGCCAGCAGGGACAGGGGCAGGGATGGCTACACCTTC. It encodes CASRDRGRDGYTF.

The V call is TRBV4-3, the J call TRBJ2-1; D not resolved. Trimming cost V 0 bases and J 4 bases, with 10 bases left between them. This CDR3 contains 15 residues. The germline V gene has CDR1 LGHNA and CDR2 YSLEER. The CDR3 DNA reads as TGCGCCAGCAGCCAAGATGGGAACAGTTACAATGAGCAGTTCTTC. Translating it yields CASSQDGNSYNEQFF.

The chain employs TRBV5-1 and TRBJ2-7; D is ambiguous. The V end lost 2 bases, the J end lost 0 bases, and 18 bases lay between the germline ends. The germline CDR1 and CDR2 sequences are SGHRS and YFSETQ. The CDR3 is 17 amino acids. In nucleotides, the CDR3 is TGCGCCAGCAGCTTTTTGTCTCCACCAAGCTTCTCCTACGAGCAGTACTTC. This encodes CASSFLSPPSFSYEQYF.

The V and J genes are TRBV2 and TRBJ2-5; D is unclear. Germline V gene data show CDR1 as SNHLY and CDR2 as FYNNEI. The V gene lost 4 bases and the J gene lost 5 bases, with 17 bases spanning the gap. The CDR3 contains 15 residues. The CDR3, as DNA: TGTGCCAGCAGTGGGGCGCCGGACCCCGGGGAGACCCAGTACTTC. Translation gives CASSGAPDPGETQYF.

This clone has a single count. V gene TRBV6-5 combines with J gene TRBJ2-3, with 11 bases matching TRBD1. V was clipped by 0 bases and J by 4 bases; unmatched bases: 3. Germline V CDR1 and CDR2: MNHEY, SVGAGI. The CDR3 extends over 16 amino acids. CDR3 coding DNA: TGTGCCAGCAGTTACTCGAGGGGACAGGGGGCAGATACGCAGTATTTT. This codes for CASSYSRGQGADTQYF.